This T cell receptor beta chain was sequenced for a study of T cell responses to AZD1222 COVID-19 vaccine. As regards this clone: What it recognizes is unknown. The sample has other DNA sequences that encode this CDR3 too.

Libraries were prepared by immunoSEQ multiplex PCR; TCRdb keeps only in-frame clonotypes and omits some of them. This sample carries roughly 130,000 clones, roughly nine tenths of them seen once, and the ten largest clones take over 1.5%. Study conclusions and caveats: A mostly white British donor set with more females was recruited, and clonal diversity was possibly underestimated.

The sequence was collected from an adult in good health. This sample comprised peripheral blood, obtained on day 0 of AZD1222 vaccination.

CDR3 loop: CAWSRGGDQPQHF. For the CDR3, the DNA is TGTGCCTGGAGCCGGGGGGGGGATCAGCCCCAGCATTTT. This chain joins TRBV30 and TRBJ1-5; TRBD1 is a possible D gene (5 bases). V was trimmed by 3 bases and J by 5 bases, leaving 11 bases between them. CDR3 length: 13 amino acids. Germline V lookup: CDR1 GTSNPN, CDR2 SVGIG (reference sequence).